What follows is one T cell receptor beta chain and its context. Its target is not known. TCRdb reprocessed the 5' RACE reads with MiXCR, giving one entry per CDR3 protein. The sample holds about 160,000 distinct CDR3 sequences; 15% to 20% are singletons and the top ten take approximately 7.8%. The CDR3 is 16 residues long. V lost 1 base and J lost 1; bases outside the gene matches: 6. Looked up from germline, CDR1 is SGHVS and CDR2 is FNYEAQ. This sample is part of a study of CD8 T cells in ankylosing spondylitis. Regarding the study as a whole: It appeared that ankylosing spondylitis blood was characterized by a TCR beta motif of 8 or 9 highly homologous variants. Earlier authors reported some of these motif variants in reactive arthritis synovial fluid and blood. Disease-associated clonotypes exhibited CD8+ identity and were relatively infrequent in peripheral blood.

The TCR was taken from a male donor with ankylosing spondylitis or in good health (not recorded which). The chain combines TRBV7-6 with TRBJ2-5; 7 bases match TRBD2. Sequencing was performed on blood, either unsorted or a sorted T cell fraction (not recorded which). DNA of the CDR3: TGTGCCAGCAGCTTAGAAGGAGCTAGCGGCCAAGAGACCCAGTACTTC. Its protein is CASSLEGASGQETQYF.